The clone carrying this T cell receptor beta chain was counted many times. Antigen: not known. The data originate from a study of response to subunit inactivated influenza vaccine. Study outcomes and limitations: Authors suggested each seasonal influenza vaccination recruits few new T cells.

A single record per CDR3 protein comes from TCRdb applying MiXCR to the RT-PCR reads. Here the sample spans hundreds of thousands of distinct CDR3 sequences, around 14% being singletons. The V end was cut by 2 bases, the J end by 2 bases, with 11 bases between. Germline V gene lookup returns CDR1 SQVTM and CDR2 ANQGSEA. The CDR3 covers 14 residues. The specimen was PBMCs from blood, collected about 14 days before vaccination. This receptor was obtained from a man aged 50 or older who received an inactivated influenza vaccine. This chain links TRBV29-1 with TRBJ2-3; D is unclear. The CDR3 region is CSVEFAAVTDTQYF. In nucleotides, the CDR3 is TGCAGCGTTGAATTCGCCGCGGTCACAGATACGCAGTATTTT.